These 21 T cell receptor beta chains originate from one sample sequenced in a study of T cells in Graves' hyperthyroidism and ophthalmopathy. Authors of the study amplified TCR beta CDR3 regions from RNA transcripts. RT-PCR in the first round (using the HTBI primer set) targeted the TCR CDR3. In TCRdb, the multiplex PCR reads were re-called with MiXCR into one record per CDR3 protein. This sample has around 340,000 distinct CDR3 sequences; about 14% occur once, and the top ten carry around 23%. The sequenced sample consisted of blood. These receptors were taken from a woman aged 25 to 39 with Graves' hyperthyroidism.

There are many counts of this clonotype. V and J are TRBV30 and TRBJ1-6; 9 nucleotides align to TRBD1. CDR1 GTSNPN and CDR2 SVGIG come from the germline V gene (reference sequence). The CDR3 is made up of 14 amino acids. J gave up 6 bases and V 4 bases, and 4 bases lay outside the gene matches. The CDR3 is CAWNLGQGNSPLHF. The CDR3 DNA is TGTGCCTGGAACCTGGGACAGGGTAATTCACCCCTCCACTTT.

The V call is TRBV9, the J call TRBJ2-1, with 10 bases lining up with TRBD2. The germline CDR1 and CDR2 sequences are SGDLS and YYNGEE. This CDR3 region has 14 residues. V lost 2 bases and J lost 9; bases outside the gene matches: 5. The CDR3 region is CASSVLAGEGEQFF. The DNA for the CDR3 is TGTGCCAGCAGCGTCCTAGCGGGAGAGGGTGAGCAGTTCTTC.

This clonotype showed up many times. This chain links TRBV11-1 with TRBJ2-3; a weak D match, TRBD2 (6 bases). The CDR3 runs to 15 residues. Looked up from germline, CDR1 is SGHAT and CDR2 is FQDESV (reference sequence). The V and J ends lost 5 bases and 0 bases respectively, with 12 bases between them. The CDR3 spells CASSQNGGSTDTQYF. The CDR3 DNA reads TGTGCCAGCAGCCAAAACGGGGGTAGCACAGATACGCAGTATTTT.

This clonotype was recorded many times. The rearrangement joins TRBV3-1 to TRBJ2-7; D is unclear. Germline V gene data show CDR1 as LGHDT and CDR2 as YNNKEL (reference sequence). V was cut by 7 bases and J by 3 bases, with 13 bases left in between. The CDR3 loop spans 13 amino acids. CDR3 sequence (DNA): TGTGCCAGCACCAGAGGCGCCGACTACGAGCAGTACTTC. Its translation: CASTRGADYEQYF.

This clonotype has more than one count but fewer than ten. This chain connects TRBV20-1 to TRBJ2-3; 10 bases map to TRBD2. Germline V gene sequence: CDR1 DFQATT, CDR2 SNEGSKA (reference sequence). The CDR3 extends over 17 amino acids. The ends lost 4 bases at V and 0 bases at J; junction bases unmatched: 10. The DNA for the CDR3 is TGCAGTGCTAAAGATCGAGCGGGAGGGCGAAGCACAGATACGCAGTATTTT. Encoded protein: CSAKDRAGGRSTDTQYF.

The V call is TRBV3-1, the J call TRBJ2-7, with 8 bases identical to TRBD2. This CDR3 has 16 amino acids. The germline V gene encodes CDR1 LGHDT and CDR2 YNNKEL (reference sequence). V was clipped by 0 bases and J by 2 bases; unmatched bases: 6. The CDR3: CASSQDTGLATYEQYF. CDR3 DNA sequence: TGTGCCAGCAGCCAAGATACCGGACTAGCCACCTACGAGCAGTACTTC.

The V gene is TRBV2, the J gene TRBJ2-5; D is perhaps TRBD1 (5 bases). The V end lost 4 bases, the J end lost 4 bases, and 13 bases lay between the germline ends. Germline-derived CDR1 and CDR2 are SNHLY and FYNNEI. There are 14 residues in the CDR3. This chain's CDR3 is CASSGWVRAETQYF. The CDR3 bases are TGTGCCAGCAGTGGTTGGGTCAGGGCAGAGACCCAGTACTTC.

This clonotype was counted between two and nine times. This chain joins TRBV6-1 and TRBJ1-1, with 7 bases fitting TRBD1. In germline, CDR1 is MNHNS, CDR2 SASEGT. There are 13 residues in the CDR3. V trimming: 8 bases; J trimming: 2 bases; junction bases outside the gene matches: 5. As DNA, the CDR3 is TGTGCCAGCGGGACAGTATATAACACTGAAGCTTTCTTT. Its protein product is CASGTVYNTEAFF.

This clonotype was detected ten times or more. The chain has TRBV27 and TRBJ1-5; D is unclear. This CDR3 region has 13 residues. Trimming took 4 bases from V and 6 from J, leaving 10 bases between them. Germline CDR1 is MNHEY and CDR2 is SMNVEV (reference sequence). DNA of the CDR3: TGTGCCAGCAGTTATGGGTCCCTTCAGCCCCAGCATTTT. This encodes CASSYGSLQPQHF.

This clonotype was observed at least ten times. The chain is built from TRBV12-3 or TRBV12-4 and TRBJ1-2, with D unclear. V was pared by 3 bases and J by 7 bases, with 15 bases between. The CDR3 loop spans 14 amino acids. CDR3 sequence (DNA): TGTGCCAGCAGTTTGTCTCGGGAATCGGGTGGCTACACCTTC. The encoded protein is CASSLSRESGGYTF.

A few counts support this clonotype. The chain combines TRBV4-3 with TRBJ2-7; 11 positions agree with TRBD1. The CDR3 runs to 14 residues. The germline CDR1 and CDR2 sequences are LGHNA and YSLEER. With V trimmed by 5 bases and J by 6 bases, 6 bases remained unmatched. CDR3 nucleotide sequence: TGCGCCAGCAGCGTGGACAGGGGGCGCGGCGAGCAGTACTTC. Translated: CASSVDRGRGEQYF.

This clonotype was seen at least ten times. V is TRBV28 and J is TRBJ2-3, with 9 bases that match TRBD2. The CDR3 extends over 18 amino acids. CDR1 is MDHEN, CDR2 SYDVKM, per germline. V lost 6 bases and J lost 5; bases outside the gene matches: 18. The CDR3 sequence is CASRGIGGRARVEDTQYF. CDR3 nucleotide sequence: TGTGCCAGCAGGGGGATTGGCGGGAGGGCCAGAGTGGAAGATACGCAGTATTTT.

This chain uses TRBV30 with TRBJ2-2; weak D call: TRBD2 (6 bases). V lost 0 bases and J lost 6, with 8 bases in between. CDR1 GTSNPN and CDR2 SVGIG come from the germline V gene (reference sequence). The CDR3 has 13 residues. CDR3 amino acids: CAWSVGGSGELFF. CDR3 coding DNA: TGTGCCTGGAGTGTGGGAGGATCCGGGGAGCTGTTTTTT.

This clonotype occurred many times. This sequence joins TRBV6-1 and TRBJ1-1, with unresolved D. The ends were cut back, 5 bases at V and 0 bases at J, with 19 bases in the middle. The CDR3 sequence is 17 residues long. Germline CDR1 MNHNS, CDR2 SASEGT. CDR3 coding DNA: TGTGCCAGCAGTTTTCACGACCGGCGGGTTATGAACACTGAAGCTTTCTTT. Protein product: CASSFHDRRVMNTEAFF.

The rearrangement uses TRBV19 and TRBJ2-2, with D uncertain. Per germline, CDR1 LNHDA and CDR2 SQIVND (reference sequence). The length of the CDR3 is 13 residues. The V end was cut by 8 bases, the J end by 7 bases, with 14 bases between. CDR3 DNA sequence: TGTGCCAGTGGGGAAGAGTTTGTCGGGGAGCTGTTTTTT. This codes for CASGEEFVGELFF.

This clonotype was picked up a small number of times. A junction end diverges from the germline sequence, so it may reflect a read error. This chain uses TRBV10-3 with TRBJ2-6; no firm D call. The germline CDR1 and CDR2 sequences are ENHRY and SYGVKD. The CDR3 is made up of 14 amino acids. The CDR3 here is CAISEISAANVLTF. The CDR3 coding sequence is TGTGCCATCAGTGAAATCTCTGCGGCCAACGTCCTGACTTTC.

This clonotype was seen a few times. CDR3 sequence reads: CASSGGAGINSPLHF. In nucleotides, the CDR3 is TGTGCCAGCAGCGGAGGGGCTGGGATTAATTCACCCCTCCACTTT. The chain links TRBV28 to TRBJ1-6; TRBD1 might be the D (5 bases). The CDR3 totals 15 residues. Between the trimmed V and J ends, which lost 6 bases and 6 bases, there was a span of 15 bases. Germline CDR1 is MDHEN and CDR2 is SYDVKM.

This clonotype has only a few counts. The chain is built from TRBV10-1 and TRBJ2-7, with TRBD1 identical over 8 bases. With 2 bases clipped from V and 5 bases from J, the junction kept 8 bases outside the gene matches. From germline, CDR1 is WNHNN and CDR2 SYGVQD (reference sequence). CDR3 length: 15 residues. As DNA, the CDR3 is TGCGCCAGCAGTGAGACAGGGGGACAAGTTAACGAGCAGTACTTC. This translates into CASSETGGQVNEQYF.

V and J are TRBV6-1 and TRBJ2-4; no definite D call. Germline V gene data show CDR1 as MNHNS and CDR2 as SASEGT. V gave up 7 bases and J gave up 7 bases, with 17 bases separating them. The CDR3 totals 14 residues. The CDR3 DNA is TGTGCCAGCATCCGGACCGGGTTTCCGAACATTCAGTACTTC. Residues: CASIRTGFPNIQYF.

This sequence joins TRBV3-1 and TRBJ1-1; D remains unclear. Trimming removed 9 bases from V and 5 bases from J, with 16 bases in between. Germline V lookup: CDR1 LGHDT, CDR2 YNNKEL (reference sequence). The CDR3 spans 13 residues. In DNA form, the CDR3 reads TGTGCCAGTACCGGGGTGGGCAGGACTGAAGCTTTCTTT. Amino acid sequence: CASTGVGRTEAFF. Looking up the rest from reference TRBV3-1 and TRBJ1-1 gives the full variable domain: DTAVSQTPKYLVTQMGNDKSIKCEQNLGHDTMYWYKQDSKKFLKIMFSYNNKELIINETVPNRFSPKSPDKAHLNLHINSLELGDSAVYFCASTGVGRTEAFFGQGTRLTVV.

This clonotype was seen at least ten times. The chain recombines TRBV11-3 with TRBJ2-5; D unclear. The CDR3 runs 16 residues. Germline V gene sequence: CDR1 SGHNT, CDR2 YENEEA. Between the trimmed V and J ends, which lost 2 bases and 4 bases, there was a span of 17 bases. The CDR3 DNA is TGTGCCAGCAGCTTATCCGTGGGCCAGGAAAGAGAGACCCAGTACTTC. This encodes CASSLSVGQERETQYF. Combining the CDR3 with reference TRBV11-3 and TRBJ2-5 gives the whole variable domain EAGVVQSPRYKIIEKKQPVAFWCNPISGHNTLYWYLQNLGQGPELLIRYENEEAVDDSQLPKDRFSAERLKGVDSTLKIQPAELGDSAVYLCASSLSVGQERETQYFGPGTRLLVL.